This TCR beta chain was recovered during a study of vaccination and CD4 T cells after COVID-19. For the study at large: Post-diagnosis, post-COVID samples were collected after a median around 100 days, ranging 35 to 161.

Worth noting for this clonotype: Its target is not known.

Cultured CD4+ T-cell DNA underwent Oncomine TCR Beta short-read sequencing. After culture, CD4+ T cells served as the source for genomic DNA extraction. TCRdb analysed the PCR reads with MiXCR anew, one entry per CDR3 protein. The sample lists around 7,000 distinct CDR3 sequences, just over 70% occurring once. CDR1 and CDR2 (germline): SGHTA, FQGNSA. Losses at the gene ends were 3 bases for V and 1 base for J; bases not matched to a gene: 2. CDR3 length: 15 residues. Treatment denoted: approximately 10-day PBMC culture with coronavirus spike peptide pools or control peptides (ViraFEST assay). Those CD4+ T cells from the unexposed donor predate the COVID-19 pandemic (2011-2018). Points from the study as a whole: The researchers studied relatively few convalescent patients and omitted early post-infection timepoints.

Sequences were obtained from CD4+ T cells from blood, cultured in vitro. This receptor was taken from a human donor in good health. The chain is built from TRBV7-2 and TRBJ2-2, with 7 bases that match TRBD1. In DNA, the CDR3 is TGTGCCAGCAGCTTCCGGGACAGGAACACCGGGGAGCTGTTTTTT. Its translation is CASSFRDRNTGELFF.